A single sample is the source of the 27 T cell receptor beta chains below, sequenced in a study of blood T cell repertoires in COVID-19. Only in-frame clones appear in the TCRdb table, and some are missing; sequencing was by immunoSEQ multiplex PCR. The data show some 200,000 clones, with 86% seen just once and 7% to 8% held by the top ten. Sequenced sample: peripheral blood. These receptors all come from a woman at least 80 years old in a cohort sampled during active or convalescent COVID-19.

This clone was counted once. V usage is TRBV6-2 or TRBV6-3 and J usage is TRBJ1-5, with 9 bases aligning to TRBD1. The V segment lost 5 bases and the J segment 2 bases; nucleotides outside the gene matches: 16. This CDR3 contains 19 residues. The V gene's germline CDR1 is MNHEY and CDR2 SVGEGT. The CDR3, as DNA: TGTGCCAGCAGTACGCGGCGGGACAGGGTCCTTCGTGGCAATCAGCCCCAGCATTTT. It encodes CASSTRRDRVLRGNQPQHF.

The chain links TRBV19 to TRBJ2-7; maybe TRBD1 (7 bases). Per germline, CDR1 LNHDA and CDR2 SQIVND (reference sequence). The CDR3 loop spans 14 amino acids. The V end lost 7 bases, the J end lost 0 bases, and 13 bases lay between the germline ends. CDR3 sequence: CASTSRGDSYEQYF. The CDR3 bases are TGTGCCAGTACCTCCAGGGGGGACTCCTACGAGCAGTACTTC.

On this clone: Germline and junction disagree at one end, which may indicate a read error. V and J are TRBV28 and TRBJ2-3; 9 nucleotides match TRBD2. Per germline, CDR1 MDHEN and CDR2 SYDVKM. The CDR3 has 12 residues. The CDR3 DNA reads TGTGCCAGCAGTAGACTAGCGGTAGACTTAGATTTT. Translation: CASSRLAVDLDF.

The chain links TRBV5-1 to TRBJ1-5, with 7 bases matching TRBD1. The CDR3 is 15 residues long. The germline CDR1 and CDR2 sequences are SGHRS and YFSETQ. Trimming at V came to 4 bases and at J to 1 base, leaving 5 bases not matched to a gene. For the CDR3, the DNA is TGCGCCAGCAGCCTATCGGACAGGAGCAATCAGCCCCAGCATTTT. This encodes CASSLSDRSNQPQHF.

The V call is TRBV5-6, the J call TRBJ2-7, with TRBD1 identical over 7 bases. V lost 1 base and J lost 2; bases outside the gene matches: 18. The CDR3 has 19 amino acids. Germline assignment: CDR1 SGHDT and CDR2 YYEEEE. In nucleotides, the CDR3 is TGTGCCAGCAGCTTGTCAATGATTTATATGCCGGGACAGACCTACGAGCAGTACGTC. Encoded protein: CASSLSMIYMPGQTYEQYV.

The V call is TRBV7-2, the J call TRBJ1-2, with 9 bases matching TRBD1. Unmatched junction bases numbered 7, after V lost 3 bases and J lost 2 bases. Per the germline V gene, CDR1 is SGHTA and CDR2 is FQGNSA. The CDR3 loop spans 16 amino acids. The chain's CDR3 is CASSLKSGTGNYGYTF. CDR3 DNA: TGTGCCAGCAGCTTGAAATCCGGGACAGGGAACTATGGCTACACCTTC.

This clone was found once. J is TRBJ2-3 and V is TRBV5-4; TRBD1 matches 10 bases. The germline gives CDR1 SGHNT, CDR2 YYREEE (reference sequence). Unmatched junction bases numbered 4, after V lost 4 bases and J lost 5 bases. This CDR3 has 14 residues. The CDR3 nucleotides are TGTGCCAGCAGCGACAGGGGGCAGGGAGATACGCAGTATTTT. It is translated as CASSDRGQGDTQYF. The complete variable domain, with remaining parts taken from reference TRBV5-4 and TRBJ2-3, reads ETGVTQSPTHLIKTRGQQVTLRCSSQSGHNTVSWYQQALGQGPQFIFQYYREEENGRGNFPPRFSGLQFPNYSSELNVNALELDDSALYLCASSDRGQGDTQYFGPGTRLTVL.

CDR3 sequence reads: CASKGTSGGAVETQYF. The CDR3 region has the DNA TGTGCCAGCAAGGGGACTAGCGGGGGGGCAGTTGAGACCCAGTACTTC. The chain carries TRBV28 and TRBJ2-5; TRBD2 agrees at 16 bases. Per germline, CDR1 MDHEN and CDR2 SYDVKM. This CDR3 region has 16 residues. V was pared by 7 bases and J by 5 bases, with 7 bases of the junction left unmatched.

The chain links TRBV6-5 to TRBJ2-7; 8 bases line up with TRBD1. Unmatched junction bases numbered 6, after V lost 6 bases and J lost 2 bases. This CDR3 region has 14 residues. Germline V lookup: CDR1 MNHEY, CDR2 SVGAGI. CDR3 residues: CASSPGQVPYEQYF. The DNA of the CDR3 is TGTGCCAGCAGCCCGGGACAGGTTCCCTACGAGCAGTACTTC.

This sequence joins TRBV25-1 and TRBJ2-2, with D tentatively TRBD1 (5 bases). CDR1 is MGHDK, CDR2 SYGVNS, per germline. V lost 7 bases, J lost 1 base, and 19 bases lay in between. This CDR3 has 17 amino acids. The CDR3 bases are TGTGCCAGCACTTACGACAGAACCAGCAAGAACACCGGGGAGCTGTTTTTT. This sequence encodes CASTYDRTSKNTGELFF.

The rearrangement links TRBV18 to TRBJ1-2, with D possibly matching TRBD1 (5 bases). The CDR3 length is 15 residues. The germline V and J ends were trimmed by 2 bases and 0 bases, with 10 bases remaining between them. Germline assignment: CDR1 KGHSH and CDR2 LQKENI. The CDR3 DNA reads TGTGCCAGCTCACCAATGGCAGGGACTAACTATGGCTACACCTTC. Amino acids: CASSPMAGTNYGYTF.

The gene calls are TRBV5-4 and TRBJ2-5; 15 bases are a match to TRBD2. There are 16 residues in the CDR3. CDR1 and CDR2 (germline): SGHNT, YYREEE (reference sequence). The V segment lost 3 bases and the J segment 4 bases; nucleotides outside the gene matches: 4. CDR3 bases: TGTGCCAGCAGCTCTGGACTAGCGGGAGGGGTAGAGACCCAGTACTTC. This encodes CASSSGLAGGVETQYF.

The CDR3 nucleotides are TGTGCCAGCAGTTTCCGGGACAGGGGGGAAGCTTTCTTT. Protein sequence: CASSFRDRGEAFF. The chain recombines TRBV12-3 or TRBV12-4 with TRBJ1-1, with 11 bases matching TRBD1. This CDR3 region has 13 residues. Trimming cost V 3 bases and J 8 bases; bases outside gene matches: 2.

This clone was observed once. The chain carries TRBV27 and TRBJ2-7, with 8 nucleotides matching TRBD2. The germline V gene encodes CDR1 MNHEY and CDR2 SMNVEV (reference sequence). V shed 3 bases and J 3 bases; nucleotides not matched to a gene: 1. CDR3 size: 13 residues. Here the CDR3 DNA reads TGTGCCAGCAGTTTCCGGGGGGGCTACGAGCAGTACGTC. Protein sequence: CASSFRGGYEQYV.

The chain joins TRBV24-1 to TRBJ2-1; maybe TRBD1 (6 bases). The germline gives CDR1 KGHDR, CDR2 SFDVKD. The V end lost 9 bases, the J end lost 9 bases, and 17 bases lay between the germline ends. The CDR3 has 13 amino acids. The CDR3 sequence: CATGAGARSEQFF. The CDR3 bases are TGTGCCACCGGGGCAGGGGCTAGGAGTGAGCAGTTCTTC.

The chain uses TRBV10-3 and TRBJ2-7; possible D gene TRBD2, 5 bases. Trimming took 6 bases from V and 6 from J, leaving 6 bases between them. Per germline, CDR1 ENHRY and CDR2 SYGVKD. The CDR3 has 10 residues. Written as DNA, the CDR3 is TGTGCCATCAGGGACTCCGAGCAGTACTTC. It codes for CAIRDSEQYF.

The J gene is TRBJ1-3, the V gene TRBV3-1 (or the pseudogene TRBV3-2); D perhaps matches TRBD1 (6 bases). This CDR3 contains 15 residues. Trimming stripped 1 base from V and 4 bases from J, with 11 bases between. Germline values: CDR1 LGHDT, CDR2 YNNKEL (reference sequence). The CDR3 loop is CASSQANTGGNTIYF. The DNA for the CDR3 is TGTGCCAGCAGCCAAGCAAACACAGGGGGAAACACCATATATTTT.

The chain is built from TRBV10-3 and TRBJ2-6; a weak D match, TRBD1 (6 bases). V dropped 5 bases and J dropped 1 base, with 12 bases sitting between them. Germline loops: CDR1 ENHRY, CDR2 SYGVKD. The CDR3 is 16 residues long. The CDR3 here is CAISRQGTSGANVLTF. The CDR3 coding sequence is TGTGCCATCAGTCGGCAGGGGACATCTGGGGCCAACGTCCTGACTTTC.

The rearrangement links TRBV10-2 to TRBJ1-4, with 10 bases that match TRBD1. The trim removed 2 bases at V and 5 bases at J, leaving 2 bases unmatched. Germline V gene sequence: CDR1 WSHSY, CDR2 SAAADI. The CDR3 sequence is 15 residues long. CDR3 nucleotides: TGCGCCAGCAGTGAGGGACAGGGGGTAAATGAAAAACTGTTTTTT. It is translated as CASSEGQGVNEKLFF.

The V gene is TRBV6-5, the J gene TRBJ1-1; D not certain. Germline assignment: CDR1 MNHEY and CDR2 SVGAGI. V was pared by 10 bases and J by 0 bases, with 12 bases between. The CDR3 has 13 residues. The CDR3 loop is CATQWELNTEAFF. The CDR3, as DNA: TGTGCCACCCAGTGGGAGTTGAACACTGAAGCTTTCTTT.

The chain carries TRBV11-2 and TRBJ1-1, with D uncertain. Germline loops: CDR1 SGHAT, CDR2 FQNNGV. The ends were cut back, 5 bases at V and 4 bases at J, with 11 bases in the middle. This CDR3 region has 13 residues. CDR3 sequence reads: CASSPFLVTEAFF. The CDR3 DNA is TGTGCCAGCAGCCCCTTTCTCGTCACTGAAGCTTTCTTT.

The CDR3 loop reads CASSQDWSGGDTQYF. The CDR3 DNA is TGCGCCAGCAGCCAAGATTGGTCCGGGGGGGATACGCAGTATTTT. This rearrangement joins TRBV4-3 to TRBJ2-3; 7 bases are shared with TRBD2. The CDR3 totals 15 residues. J lost 6 bases, V lost 0 bases, and 6 bases had no gene match. Germline V gives CDR1 LGHNA, CDR2 YSLEER.

The chain is built from TRBV27 and TRBJ1-5; 8 positions match TRBD1. CDR3 length equals 14 residues. V shed 8 bases and J 3 bases; nucleotides not matched to a gene: 6. Germline assignment: CDR1 MNHEY and CDR2 SMNVEV (reference sequence). The CDR3 sequence: CASSGTGVNQPQHF. The DNA of the CDR3 is TGTGCCAGCTCTGGGACAGGAGTCAATCAGCCCCAGCATTTT.

J is TRBJ2-1 and V is TRBV4-2; the D gene is possibly TRBD2 (6 bases). The CDR3 contains 18 residues. Germline-derived CDR1 and CDR2 are LGHNA and YNFKEQ. The ends were cut back, 1 base at V and 0 bases at J, with 16 bases in the middle. Here the CDR3 reads CASSQVVFGGSSYNEQFF. The CDR3 nucleotides read TGTGCCAGCAGCCAAGTTGTGTTCGGAGGGAGCTCCTACAATGAGCAGTTCTTC.

The chain employs TRBV19 and TRBJ1-2, with D maybe TRBD1 (5 bases). Trimming stripped 4 bases from V and 8 bases from J, with 17 bases between. The CDR3 sequence is 14 residues long. Germline V gene lookup returns CDR1 LNHDA and CDR2 SQIVND (reference sequence). CDR3: CASSKTDRPGGYTF. The DNA for the CDR3 is TGTGCCAGTAGTAAAACCGACAGACCTGGAGGCTACACCTTC.

V gene TRBV19 combines with J gene TRBJ2-1; D is possibly TRBD1 (6 bases). V was cut by 7 bases and J by 6 bases, with 22 bases left in between. This CDR3 spans 16 amino acids. CDR1 and CDR2 from the germline V gene are LNHDA and SQIVND (reference sequence). CDR3 sequence: CASTKSTGRLSNEQFF. The DNA of the CDR3 is TGTGCCAGTACCAAATCGACAGGACGACTCTCCAATGAGCAGTTCTTC. Together with reference TRBV19 and TRBJ2-1, the CDR3 gives the full variable domain: DGGITQSPKYLFRKEGQNVTLSCEQNLNHDAMYWYRQDPGQGLRLIYYSQIVNDFQKGDIAEGYSVSREKKESFPLTVTSAQKNPTAFYLCASTKSTGRLSNEQFFGPGTRLTVL.

V and J are TRBV13 and TRBJ2-7; 7 bases map to TRBD1. The CDR3 loop spans 13 amino acids. The V gene's germline CDR1 is PRHDT and CDR2 FYEKMQ (reference sequence). The V gene end was trimmed by 5 bases and the J gene end by 4 bases; junction bases not matched to a gene: 5. The CDR3 is CASSRDSEYEQYF. The DNA of the CDR3 is TGTGCCAGCAGCCGGGACAGTGAATACGAGCAGTACTTC.